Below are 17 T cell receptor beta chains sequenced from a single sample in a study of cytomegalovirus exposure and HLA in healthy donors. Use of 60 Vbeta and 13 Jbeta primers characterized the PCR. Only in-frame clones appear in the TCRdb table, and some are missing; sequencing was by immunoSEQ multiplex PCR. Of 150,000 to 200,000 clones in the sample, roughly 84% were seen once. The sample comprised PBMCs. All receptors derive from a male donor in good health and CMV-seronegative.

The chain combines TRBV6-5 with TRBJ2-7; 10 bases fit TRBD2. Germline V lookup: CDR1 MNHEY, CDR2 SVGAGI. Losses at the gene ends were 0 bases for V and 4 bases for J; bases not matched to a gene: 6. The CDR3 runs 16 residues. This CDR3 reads CASSYSATSGRYEQYF. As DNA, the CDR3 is TGTGCCAGCAGTTACTCCGCGACTAGCGGGCGTTACGAGCAGTACTTC.

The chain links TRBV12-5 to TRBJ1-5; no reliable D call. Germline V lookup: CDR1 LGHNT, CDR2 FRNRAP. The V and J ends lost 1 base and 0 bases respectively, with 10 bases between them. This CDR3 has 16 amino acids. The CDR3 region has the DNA TGTGCTAGTGGTTTGGCTGTCGGGGATAGCAATCAGCCCCAGCATTTT. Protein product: CASGLAVGDSNQPQHF.

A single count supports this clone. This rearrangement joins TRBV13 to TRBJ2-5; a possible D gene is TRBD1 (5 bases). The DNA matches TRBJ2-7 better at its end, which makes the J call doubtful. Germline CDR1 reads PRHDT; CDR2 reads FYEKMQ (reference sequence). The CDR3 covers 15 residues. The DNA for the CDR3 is TGTGCCAGCAGCCACCCCTCGACAGTTGCCTACGAGCAGTACTTC. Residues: CASSHPSTVAYEQYF.

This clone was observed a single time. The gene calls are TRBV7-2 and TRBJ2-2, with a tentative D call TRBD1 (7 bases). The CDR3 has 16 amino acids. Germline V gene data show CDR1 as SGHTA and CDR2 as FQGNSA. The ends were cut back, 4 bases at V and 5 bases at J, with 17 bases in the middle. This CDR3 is CASSSRGTDPTGELFF. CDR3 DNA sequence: TGTGCCAGCAGCTCCCGCGGGACAGACCCAACCGGGGAGCTGTTTTTT. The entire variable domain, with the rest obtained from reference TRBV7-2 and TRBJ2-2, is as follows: GAGVSQSPSNKVTEKGKDVELRCDPISGHTALYWYRQSLGQGLEFLIYFQGNSAPDKSGLPSDRFSAERTGGSVSTLTIQRTQQEDSAVYLCASSSRGTDPTGELFFGEGSRLTVL.

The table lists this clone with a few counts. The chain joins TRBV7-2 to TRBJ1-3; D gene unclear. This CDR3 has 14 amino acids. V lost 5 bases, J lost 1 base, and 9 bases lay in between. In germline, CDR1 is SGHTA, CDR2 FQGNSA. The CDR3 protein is CASSRQASGNTIYF. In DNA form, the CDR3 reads TGTGCCAGCAGCCGTCAAGCTTCTGGAAACACCATATATTTT.

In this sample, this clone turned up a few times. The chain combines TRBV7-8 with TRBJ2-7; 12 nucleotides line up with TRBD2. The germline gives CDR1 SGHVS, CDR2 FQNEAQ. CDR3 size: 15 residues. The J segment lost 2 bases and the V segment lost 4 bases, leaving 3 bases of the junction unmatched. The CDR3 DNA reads TGTGCCAGCAGCTCACTAGCGGGGGGCCCCTACGAGCAGTACTTC. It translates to CASSSLAGGPYEQYF.

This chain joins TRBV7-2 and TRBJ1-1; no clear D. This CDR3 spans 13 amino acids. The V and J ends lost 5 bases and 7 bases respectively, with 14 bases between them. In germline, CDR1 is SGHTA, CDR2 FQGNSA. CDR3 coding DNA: TGTGCCAGCAGCGAAGTCAGACGGGGTGAAGCTTTCTTT. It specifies CASSEVRRGEAFF.

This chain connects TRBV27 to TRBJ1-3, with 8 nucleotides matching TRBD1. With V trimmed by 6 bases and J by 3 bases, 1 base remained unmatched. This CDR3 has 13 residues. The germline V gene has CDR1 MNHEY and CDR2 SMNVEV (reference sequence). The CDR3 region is CASRDRGGNTIYF. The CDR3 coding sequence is TGTGCCAGCAGAGACAGGGGTGGAAACACCATATATTTT.

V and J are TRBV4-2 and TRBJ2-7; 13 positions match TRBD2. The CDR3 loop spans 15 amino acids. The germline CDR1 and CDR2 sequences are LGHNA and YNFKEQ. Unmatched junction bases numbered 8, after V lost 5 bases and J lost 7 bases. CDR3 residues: CASSSGLAGAREQYF. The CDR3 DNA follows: TGTGCCAGCAGCTCTGGACTAGCGGGAGCTCGGGAGCAGTACTTC.

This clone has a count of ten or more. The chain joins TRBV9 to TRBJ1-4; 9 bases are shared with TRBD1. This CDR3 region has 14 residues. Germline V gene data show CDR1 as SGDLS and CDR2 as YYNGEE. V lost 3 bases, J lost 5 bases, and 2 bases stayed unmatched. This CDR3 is CASSAGQGNEKLFF. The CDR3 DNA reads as TGTGCCAGCAGCGCTGGACAGGGGAATGAAAAACTGTTTTTT.

The CDR3 DNA reads TGTGCAAGTCGCTCAGGGACAGAGGGGAGCAATCAGCCCCAGCATTTT. It codes for CASRSGTEGSNQPQHF. The chain links TRBV12-2 to TRBJ1-5; TRBD1, the table's D call, lacks a check against the DNA. TRBV12-2 is a recognized pseudogene. This CDR3 has 16 amino acids.

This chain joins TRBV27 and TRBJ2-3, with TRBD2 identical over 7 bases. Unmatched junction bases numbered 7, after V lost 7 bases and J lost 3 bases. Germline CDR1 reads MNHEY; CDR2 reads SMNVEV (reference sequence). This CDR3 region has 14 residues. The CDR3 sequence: CASTGWGGTDTQYF. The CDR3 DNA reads TGTGCCAGCACTGGGTGGGGGGGGACAGATACGCAGTATTTT.

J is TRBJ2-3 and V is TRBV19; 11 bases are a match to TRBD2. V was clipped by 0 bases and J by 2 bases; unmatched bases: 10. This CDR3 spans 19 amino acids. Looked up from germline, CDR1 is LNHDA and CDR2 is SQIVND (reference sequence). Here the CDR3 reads CASSIEGLAGGLNTDTQYF. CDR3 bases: TGTGCCAGTAGTATAGAGGGCCTAGCGGGAGGACTTAACACAGATACGCAGTATTTT.

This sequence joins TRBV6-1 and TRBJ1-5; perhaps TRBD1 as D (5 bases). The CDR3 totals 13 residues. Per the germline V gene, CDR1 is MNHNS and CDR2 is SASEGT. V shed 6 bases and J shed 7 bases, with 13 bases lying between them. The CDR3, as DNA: TGTGCCAGCAGCGGGGGAAGCTGGCAGCCCCAGCATTTT. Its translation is CASSGGSWQPQHF.

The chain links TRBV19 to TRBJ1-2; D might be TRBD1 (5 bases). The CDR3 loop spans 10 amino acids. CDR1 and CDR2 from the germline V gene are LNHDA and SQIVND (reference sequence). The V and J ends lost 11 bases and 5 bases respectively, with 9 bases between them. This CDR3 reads CAGEGYGYTF. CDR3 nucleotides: TGTGCCGGGGAGGGGTATGGCTACACCTTC.

The CDR3 coding sequence is TGTGCCAGCAGGGACAACGGGCGCGCGCTGTACTTC. Its translation: CASRDNGRALYF. The chain has TRBV19 and TRBJ2-7; weak D call: TRBD1 (6 bases). The CDR3 contains 12 residues. V lost 9 bases and J 12 bases, leaving 21 bases between the germline ends. CDR1 is LNHDA, CDR2 SQIVND, per germline (reference sequence).

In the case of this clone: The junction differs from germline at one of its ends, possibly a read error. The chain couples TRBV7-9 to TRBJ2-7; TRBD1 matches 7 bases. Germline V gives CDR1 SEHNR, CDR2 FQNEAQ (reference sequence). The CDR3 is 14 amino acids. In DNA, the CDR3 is TGTTCCAGCGTTTCGACAGGGTCGGTCGGCGAGCAGTACTTC. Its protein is CSSVSTGSVGEQYF.